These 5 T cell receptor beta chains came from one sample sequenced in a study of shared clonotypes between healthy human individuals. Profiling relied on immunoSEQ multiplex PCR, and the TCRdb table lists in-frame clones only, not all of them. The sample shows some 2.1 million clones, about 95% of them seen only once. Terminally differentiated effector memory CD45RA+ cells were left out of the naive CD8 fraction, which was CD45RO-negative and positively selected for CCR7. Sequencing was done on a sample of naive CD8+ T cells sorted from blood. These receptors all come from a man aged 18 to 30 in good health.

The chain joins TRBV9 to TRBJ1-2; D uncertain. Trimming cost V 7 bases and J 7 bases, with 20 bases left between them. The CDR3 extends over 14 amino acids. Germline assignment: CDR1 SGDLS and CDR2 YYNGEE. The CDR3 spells CASETSTPIRGYTF. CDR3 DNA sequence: TGTGCCAGCGAGACATCAACCCCAATCCGTGGCTACACCTTC.

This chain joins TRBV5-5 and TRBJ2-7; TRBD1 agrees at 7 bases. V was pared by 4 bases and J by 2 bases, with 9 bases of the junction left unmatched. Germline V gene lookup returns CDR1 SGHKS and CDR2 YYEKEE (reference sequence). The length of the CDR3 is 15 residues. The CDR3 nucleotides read TGTGCCAGCAGCCCGCCCCCGGGACAGCCCTACGAGCAGTACTTC. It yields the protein CASSPPPGQPYEQYF.

CDR3 region: CASSEPGPSGNTIYF. Written as DNA, the CDR3 is TGTGCCAGCAGTGAGCCGGGTCCCTCTGGAAACACCATATATTTT. The genes are TRBV25-1 and TRBJ1-3; D is ambiguous. CDR1 and CDR2 from the germline V gene are MGHDK and SYGVNS. Trimming removed 3 bases at V and 0 bases at J, with 9 bases between. CDR3 length: 15 residues.

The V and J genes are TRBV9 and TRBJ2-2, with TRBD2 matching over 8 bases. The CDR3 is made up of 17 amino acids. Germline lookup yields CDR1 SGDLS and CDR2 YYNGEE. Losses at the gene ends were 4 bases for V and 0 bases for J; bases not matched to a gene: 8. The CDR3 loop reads CASSTPGGAPNTGELFF. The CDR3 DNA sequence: TGTGCCAGCAGCACCCCGGGGGGGGCGCCGAACACCGGGGAGCTGTTTTTT.

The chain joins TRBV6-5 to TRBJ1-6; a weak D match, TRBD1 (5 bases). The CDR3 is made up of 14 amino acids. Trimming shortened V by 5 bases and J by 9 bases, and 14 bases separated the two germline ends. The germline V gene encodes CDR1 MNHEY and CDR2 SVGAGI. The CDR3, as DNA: TGTGCCAGCAGTCAGGAGAGGGGAGGTTCACCCCTCCACTTT. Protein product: CASSQERGGSPLHF.